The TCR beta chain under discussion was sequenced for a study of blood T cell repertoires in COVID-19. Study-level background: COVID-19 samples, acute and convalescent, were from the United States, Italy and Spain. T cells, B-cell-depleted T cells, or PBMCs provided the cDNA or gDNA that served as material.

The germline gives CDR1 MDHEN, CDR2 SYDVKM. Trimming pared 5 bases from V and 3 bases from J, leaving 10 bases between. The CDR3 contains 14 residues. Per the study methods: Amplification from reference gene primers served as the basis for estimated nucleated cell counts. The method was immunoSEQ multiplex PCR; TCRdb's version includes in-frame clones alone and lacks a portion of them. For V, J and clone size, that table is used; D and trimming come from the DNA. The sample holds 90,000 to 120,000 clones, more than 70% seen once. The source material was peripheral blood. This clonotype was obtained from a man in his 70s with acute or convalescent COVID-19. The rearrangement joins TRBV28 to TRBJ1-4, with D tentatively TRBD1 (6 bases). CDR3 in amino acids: CASSRGQSNEKLFF. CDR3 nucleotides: TGTGCCAGCAGTCGCGGACAGTCTAATGAAAAACTGTTTTTT.